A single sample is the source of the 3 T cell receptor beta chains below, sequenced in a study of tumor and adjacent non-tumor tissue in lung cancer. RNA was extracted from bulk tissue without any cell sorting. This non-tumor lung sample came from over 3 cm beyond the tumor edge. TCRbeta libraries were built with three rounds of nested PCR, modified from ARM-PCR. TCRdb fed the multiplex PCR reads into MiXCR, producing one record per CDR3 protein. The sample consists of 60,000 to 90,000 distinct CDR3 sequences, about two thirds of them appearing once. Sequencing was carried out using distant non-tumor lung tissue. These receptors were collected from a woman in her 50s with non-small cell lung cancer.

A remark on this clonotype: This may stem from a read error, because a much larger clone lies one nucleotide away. This CDR3 reads CASSTRGQIEAFF. Written as DNA, the CDR3 is TGTGCCAGCAGCACTCGGGGACAGATTGAAGCTTTCTTT. This chain uses TRBV28 with TRBJ1-1, with 7 bases identical to TRBD1. CDR3 length: 13 residues. The junction had 8 bases not matched to a gene; V was cut back by 6 bases and J by 7 bases. The germline CDR1 and CDR2 sequences are MDHEN and SYDVKM. Full variable domain (missing parts from reference TRBV28 and TRBJ1-1): DVKVTQSSRYLVKRTGEKVFLECVQDMDHENMFWYRQDPGLGLRLIYFSYDVKMKEKGDIPEGYSVSREKKERFSLILESASTNQTSMYLCASSTRGQIEAFFGQGTRLTVV.

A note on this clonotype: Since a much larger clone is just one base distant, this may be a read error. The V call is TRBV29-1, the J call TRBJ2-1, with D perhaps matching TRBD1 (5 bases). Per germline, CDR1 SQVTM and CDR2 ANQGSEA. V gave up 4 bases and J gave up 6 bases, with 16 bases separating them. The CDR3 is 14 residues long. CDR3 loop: CSVVGWGFLNEQFF. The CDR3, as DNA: TGCAGCGTTGTGGGGTGGGGCTTCCTCAATGAGCAGTTCTTC.

The CDR3 is CAGNTGTSVTLLDTQYF. CDR3 bases: TGTGCCGGCAACACCGGGACTAGCGTAACTTTACTAGATACGCAGTATTTT. The chain couples TRBV11-3 to TRBJ2-3; 10 positions match TRBD2. Trimming took 11 bases from V and 5 from J; bases not matched to a gene: 19. There are 17 residues in the CDR3. The germline V gene has CDR1 SGHNT and CDR2 YENEEA.